The clone carrying this TCR beta chain was picked up many times. This entry is derived from a study of Graves' ophthalmopathy and Graves' hyperthyroidism. Background on the study: Ahead of any treatment, peripheral blood was obtained at the initial diagnosis.

Scientists amplified the TCR beta CDR3 regions from RNA transcripts. Scientists carried out first-round RT-PCR using HTBI primers and then a second-round multiplex PCR. TCRdb re-called the multiplex PCR reads through MiXCR, storing one row per CDR3 protein. The sample records roughly 480,000 distinct CDR3 sequences, approximately 15% being singletons. Isolation of PBMCs was performed using over 8.5 ml of fresh peripheral blood. Between the trimmed V and J ends, which lost 7 bases and 0 bases, there was a span of 9 bases. There are 13 residues in the CDR3. Per germline, CDR1 MNHEY and CDR2 SVGAGI. Sequencing was carried out using blood. The source is a woman aged 30 to 39 with Graves' ophthalmopathy. The chain recombines TRBV6-5 with TRBJ1-1, with D possibly being TRBD1 (6 bases). CDR3 sequence reads: CASKQGLNTEAFF. CDR3 DNA: TGTGCCAGCAAACAGGGCCTGAACACTGAAGCTTTCTTT.